In this sample, the clone carrying this T cell receptor (beta chain) turned up once. Antigen unknown. CDR1 is SGHRS, CDR2 YFSETQ, per germline. This CDR3 contains 15 residues. The V end lost 3 bases, the J end lost 0 bases, and 9 bases lay between the germline ends. The data belong to a study of T cell responses to AZD1222 COVID-19 vaccine. Pooled together were second doses at about 4 or about 12 weeks. Only in-frame clones appear in the TCRdb table, and some are missing; sequencing was by immunoSEQ multiplex PCR. The sample has 150,000 or so clones, about 90% seen once. General study findings and limits: A rise in Spike-specific TCR breadth and depth followed two AZD1222 doses.

The rearrangement uses TRBV5-1 and TRBJ1-4; weak D call: TRBD1 (5 bases). The TCR originated in an adult who received the AZD1222 COVID-19 vaccine. The sample was peripheral blood, taken 28 days after the second AZD1222 dose. DNA of the CDR3: TGCGCCAGCAGCTCGGGGGACGCAACTAATGAAAAACTGTTTTTT. Its protein is CASSSGDATNEKLFF. Full variable domain (outside the CDR3, taken from reference TRBV5-1 and TRBJ1-4): KAGVTQTPRYLIKTRGQQVTLSCSPISGHRSVSWYQQTPGQGLQFLFEYFSETQRNKGNFPGRFSGRQFSNSRSEMNVSTLELGDSALYLCASSSGDATNEKLFFGSGTQLSVL.